This T cell receptor beta chain derives from a study of CD8+CD57+ T cells in acquired aplastic anemia. V was clipped by 6 bases and J by 8 bases, with 14 bases between them. The CDR3 contains 14 residues. Per the germline V gene, CDR1 is SNHLY and CDR2 is FYNNEI. Study conclusions and caveats: Overlap between patients and controls comprised twenty-nine CD8+ CDR3 sequences.

It was genomic DNA that served as the template for profiling TCR beta VDJ and CDR3. TCRdb used MiXCR to reprocess the reads, holding one entry per CDR3 protein. Of approximately 150,000 distinct CDR3 sequences detected, around 48% appear once; the ten largest clones hold more than 0.95%. On this clonotype: Its antigen is unknown.

Before being chosen for sequencing, patients had shown CD8+CD57+ cell expansion by flow cytometry. The chain has TRBV2 and TRBJ1-6; TRBD1 is a possible D gene (6 bases). Sequences were obtained from sorted CD4+, CD8+, or CD8+CD57+ T cells (not recorded which) from PBMCs. The TCR sequence derives from a human donor with aplastic anemia. CDR3 amino acids: CASSQVGGDSPLHF. For the CDR3, the DNA is TGTGCCAGCAGCCAAGTCGGGGGCGATTCACCCCTCCACTTT.